These 25 T cell receptor beta chains were all obtained from the same sample, sequenced in a study of PD-1 blockade in mismatch repair-deficient tumors. Libraries were prepared by immunoSEQ multiplex PCR; TCRdb keeps only in-frame clonotypes and omits some of them. The table has approximately 130,000 clones, about 86% seen once. Sample: peripheral blood, taken 44 weeks after starting pembrolizumab. These receptors were taken from an adult with mismatch repair-deficient cancer.

The chain uses TRBV4-2 and TRBJ2-5, with D unclear. V was cut by 0 bases and J by 4 bases, with 9 bases left in between. The germline gives CDR1 LGHNA, CDR2 YNFKEQ. The length of the CDR3 is 14 residues. In DNA, the CDR3 is TGTGCCAGCAGCCAAGATATGTCTCCAGAGACCCAGTACTTC. Its translation: CASSQDMSPETQYF.

The V gene is TRBV7-8, the J gene TRBJ2-3; 9 bases fit TRBD2. The germline V gene encodes CDR1 SGHVS and CDR2 FQNEAQ. The J segment lost 1 base and the V segment lost 1 base, leaving 6 bases of the junction unmatched. The CDR3 is 17 amino acids. CDR3 sequence: CASSLDIAGEGTDTQYF. CDR3 sequence (DNA): TGTGCCAGCAGCTTAGACATAGCGGGAGAGGGCACAGATACGCAGTATTTT.

The V gene is TRBV5-1, the J gene TRBJ2-7; D unclear. The germline CDR1 and CDR2 sequences are SGHRS and YFSETQ. The CDR3 extends over 13 amino acids. V was clipped by 0 bases and J by 3 bases, with 7 bases between them. The CDR3 protein is CASSLDSFYEQYF. The DNA for the CDR3 is TGCGCCAGCAGCTTGGACAGCTTCTACGAGCAGTACTTC.

CDR3 residues: CASSLGTGGVNEKLFF. Here the CDR3 DNA reads TGTGCCAGCAGCTTAGGGACAGGGGGAGTTAATGAAAAACTGTTTTTT. The V call is TRBV5-4, the J call TRBJ1-4; the match to TRBD1 covers 11 bases. The CDR3 consists of 16 residues. The V gene end was trimmed by 2 bases and the J gene end by 4 bases; junction bases not matched to a gene: 4. Germline V gene lookup returns CDR1 SGHNT and CDR2 YYREEE (reference sequence).

This sequence joins TRBV5-5 and TRBJ1-5; D is ambiguous. Germline assignment: CDR1 SGHKS and CDR2 YYEKEE (reference sequence). The CDR3 spans 14 residues. V was trimmed by 2 bases and J by 7 bases, leaving 13 bases between them. CDR3 nucleotides: TGTGCCAGCAGCTTAGGCATGGGTGGGCAGCCCCAGCATTTT. Translated, it gives CASSLGMGGQPQHF.

This rearrangement joins TRBV10-3 to TRBJ2-3, with TRBD2 matching over 8 bases. CDR3 length: 17 residues. Germline loops: CDR1 ENHRY, CDR2 SYGVKD. The V and J ends lost 4 bases and 4 bases, in that order; junction bases with no gene match: 13. The CDR3 nucleotides are TGTGCCATCAGTGGGAGGGGGGGCAAAGCGGGAGCAGATACGCAGTATTTT. Protein sequence: CAISGRGGKAGADTQYF.

The CDR3 nucleotides are TGTGCCAGCTCCCCAGGGGTAGAGACCCAGTACTTC. Its protein is CASSPGVETQYF. J is TRBJ2-5 and V is TRBV18; tentative D call: TRBD1 (6 bases). The V end lost 6 bases, the J end lost 4 bases, and 9 bases lay between the germline ends. The CDR3 spans 12 residues. Germline V gene sequence: CDR1 KGHSH, CDR2 LQKENI.

The chain is built from TRBV27 and TRBJ1-1; D is perhaps TRBD1 (6 bases). The CDR3 covers 13 residues. Between the trimmed V and J ends, which lost 2 bases and 8 bases, there was a span of 12 bases. The V gene's germline CDR1 is MNHEY and CDR2 SMNVEV (reference sequence). CDR3 residues: CASSLGVGGEAFF. DNA for the CDR3: TGTGCCAGCAGTTTAGGGGTAGGGGGAGAAGCTTTCTTT.

The chain has TRBV11-3 and TRBJ1-2, with 9 nucleotides matching TRBD1. The germline CDR1 and CDR2 sequences are SGHNT and YENEEA. There are 17 residues in the CDR3. After removal of 5 bases from V and 0 bases from J, the junction contained 10 bases not matched to a gene. CDR3: CASSRGDRVYTNYGYTF. In nucleotides, the CDR3 is TGTGCCAGCAGCCGAGGGGACAGGGTGTATACTAACTATGGCTACACCTTC.

This clone was seen just once. The chain employs TRBV7-9 and TRBJ1-1, with D unresolved. CDR3 size: 13 residues. Trimming took off 4 bases at V and 6 bases at J, with 12 bases between the two ends. Germline CDR1 reads SEHNR; CDR2 reads FQNEAQ (reference sequence). DNA of the CDR3: TGTGCCAGCAGCTATAACTCGGGAGCTGAAGCTTTCTTT. Protein product: CASSYNSGAEAFF.

The chain carries TRBV4-2 and TRBJ2-7, with TRBD2 identical over 12 bases. The CDR3 spans 19 residues. V shed 0 bases, J shed 6 bases, and the junction held 15 bases outside the gene matches. The germline V gene encodes CDR1 LGHNA and CDR2 YNFKEQ. The CDR3 loop reads CASSQELIRASGRAREQYF. DNA for the CDR3: TGTGCCAGCAGCCAAGAATTAATACGGGCTAGCGGGAGGGCCCGCGAGCAGTACTTC.

The gene calls are TRBV18 and TRBJ1-2; D not resolved. The CDR3 has 16 amino acids. V lost 3 bases and J lost 6, with 20 bases in between. The germline V gene encodes CDR1 KGHSH and CDR2 LQKENI. This chain's CDR3 is CASSPQSNSPSDGYTF. The CDR3 coding sequence is TGTGCCAGCTCACCGCAGTCCAACAGTCCCTCTGATGGCTACACCTTC.

The rearrangement links TRBV6-1 to TRBJ2-5, with 9 bases that match TRBD1. The V and J ends lost 0 bases and 5 bases, in that order; junction bases with no gene match: 7. This CDR3 region has 16 residues. The germline gives CDR1 MNHNS, CDR2 SASEGT. The CDR3 DNA reads as TGTGCCAGCAGTGAAGCCCCCGGGACAGGGAGTGAGACCCAGTACTTC. Its protein is CASSEAPGTGSETQYF.

The V call is TRBV30, the J call TRBJ1-5; a weak D match, TRBD1 (5 bases). The CDR3 consists of 16 residues. Germline assignment: CDR1 GTSNPN and CDR2 SVGIG (reference sequence). V was cut by 2 bases and J by 5 bases, with 19 bases left in between. The CDR3, as DNA: TGTGCCTGGAGTCCAGCGACCCGATCGGGGGATCAGCCCCAGCATTTT. This encodes CAWSPATRSGDQPQHF. Full variable domain (remainder filled in from reference TRBV30 and TRBJ1-5): SQTIHQWPATLVQPVGSPLSLECTVEGTSNPNLYWYRQAAGRGLQLLFYSVGIGQISSEVPQNLSASRPQDRQFILSSKKLLLSDSGFYLCAWSPATRSGDQPQHFGDGTRLSIL.

This clone was seen once. This sequence joins TRBV4-1 and TRBJ2-5; no definite D call. Trimming stripped 4 bases from V and 3 bases from J, with 9 bases between. Germline loops: CDR1 MGHRA, CDR2 YSYEKL. The CDR3 covers 13 residues. The CDR3 protein is CASSPYYKETQYF. The CDR3 bases are TGCGCCAGCAGCCCCTATTACAAAGAGACCCAGTACTTC.

The chain links TRBV11-2 to TRBJ2-1; D call uncertain. CDR1 is SGHAT and CDR2 is FQNNGV in the germline V gene. This CDR3 is built from 16 residues. V lost 0 bases and J lost 0, with 9 bases in between. The CDR3 DNA reads TGTGCCAGCAGCTTAGATCCGGTGAGCTCCTACAATGAGCAGTTCTTC. Protein: CASSLDPVSSYNEQFF.

The chain has TRBV30 and TRBJ1-5, with D perhaps TRBD1 (5 bases). V lost 5 bases and J lost 3, with 11 bases in between. The V gene's germline CDR1 is GTSNPN and CDR2 SVGIG (reference sequence). The CDR3 runs to 13 residues. The chain's CDR3 is CAWSPGLNQPQHF. Written as DNA, the CDR3 is TGTGCCTGGTCTCCGGGACTCAATCAGCCCCAGCATTTT.

The chain uses TRBV5-6 and TRBJ2-2; D may correspond to TRBD1 or TRBD2 (5 bases each). V was cut by 1 base and J by 4 bases, with 8 bases left in between. Germline-derived CDR1 and CDR2 are SGHDT and YYEEEE. The CDR3 extends over 14 amino acids. CDR3 in DNA: TGTGCCAGCAGCTTGTGGGGGAGCACCGGGGAGCTGTTTTTT. Its protein is CASSLWGSTGELFF.

The chain couples TRBV5-4 to TRBJ1-1; no definite D call. V was shortened by 0 bases and J by 0 bases, with 9 bases between the two germline ends. This CDR3 has 15 residues. Germline assignment: CDR1 SGHNT and CDR2 YYREEE (reference sequence). This CDR3 reads CASSLAGRLNTEAFF. CDR3 nucleotide sequence: TGTGCCAGCAGCTTGGCTGGCAGATTGAACACTGAAGCTTTCTTT.

This chain uses TRBV4-3 with TRBJ2-1; TRBD2 aligns across 9 bases. V was pared by 5 bases and J by 6 bases, with 8 bases of the junction left unmatched. CDR1 LGHNA and CDR2 YSLEER come from the germline V gene. The CDR3 runs 15 residues. In DNA form, the CDR3 reads TGCGCCAGCAGCTACAGACTAGCGGAGGCCAATGAGCAGTTCTTC. Translation: CASSYRLAEANEQFF.

The chain recombines TRBV28 with TRBJ2-7; 8 bases match TRBD1. The CDR3 is 15 amino acids. V lost 8 bases and J lost 3; bases outside the gene matches: 12. Germline V gene data show CDR1 as MDHEN and CDR2 as SYDVKM. The CDR3 reads CASHGGQGAFYEQYF. As DNA, the CDR3 is TGTGCCAGCCACGGCGGCCAGGGGGCTTTCTACGAGCAGTACTTC.

The chain links TRBV5-1 to TRBJ1-5; D is perhaps TRBD1 (6 bases). CDR1 SGHRS and CDR2 YFSETQ come from the germline V gene. The length of the CDR3 is 14 residues. V was cut by 4 bases and J by 5 bases, with 13 bases left in between. The CDR3 DNA sequence: TGCGCCAGCAGCGGATGGCCAGGGGATCAGCCCCAGCATTTT. Its translation: CASSGWPGDQPQHF.

This sequence joins TRBV2 and TRBJ2-3, with 10 bases that match TRBD1. The J segment lost 4 bases and the V segment lost 6 bases, leaving 4 bases of the junction unmatched. Germline CDR1 SNHLY, CDR2 FYNNEI. There are 14 residues in the CDR3. CDR3 amino acids: CASSGTGEPDTQYF. The CDR3 DNA follows: TGTGCCAGCAGCGGGACAGGGGAGCCAGATACGCAGTATTTT.

The chain carries TRBV11-1 and TRBJ2-1, with 9 bases aligning to TRBD2. CDR3 size: 15 residues. CDR1 and CDR2 (germline): SGHAT, FQDESV (reference sequence). Germline trimming cut 5 bases from V and 8 bases from J; bases unmatched to any gene: 10. This chain's CDR3 is CASSHSGRVGDEQFF. The CDR3 DNA follows: TGTGCCAGCAGCCATAGCGGGAGAGTAGGGGATGAGCAGTTCTTC.

This chain connects TRBV20-1 to TRBJ2-5; no definite D call. Deletions cut 6 bases from V and 5 bases from J, with 10 bases between. CDR1 is DFQATT and CDR2 is SNEGSKA in the germline V gene (reference sequence). The CDR3 contains 11 residues. The CDR3 DNA reads as TGCAGTGCCCCCCTGTGGGAGACCCAGTACTTC. Its translation is CSAPLWETQYF.